This passage covers 27 T cell receptor beta chains from one sample sequenced in a study of Graves' ophthalmopathy and Graves' hyperthyroidism. Amplification targeted the TCR beta CDR3 regions, with RNA transcripts as the source material. The workflow started with a first-round RT-PCR run with HTBI primers and then moved on to a second-round multiplex PCR. TCRdb reanalysed the multiplex PCR reads using MiXCR and keeps one entry per CDR3 protein. The sample records about 1.2 million distinct CDR3 sequences, around a third being singletons. The sample was peripheral blood or thyroid tissue (not recorded which). These receptors were collected from an adult man with Graves' hyperthyroidism.

The V and J genes are TRBV4-1 and TRBJ1-1; 9 nucleotides line up with TRBD1. This CDR3 comprises 15 residues. V was pared by 1 base and J by 6 bases, with 6 bases of the junction left unmatched. Per germline, CDR1 MGHRA and CDR2 YSYEKL. CDR3 sequence reads: CASSQGDRARAEAFF. CDR3 coding DNA: TGCGCCAGCAGCCAAGGGGACAGGGCTCGCGCTGAAGCTTTCTTT.

This clonotype was observed a handful of times. The chain combines TRBV24-1 with TRBJ2-7; weak D call: TRBD1 (5 bases). CDR3 length: 14 amino acids. The germline V gene encodes CDR1 KGHDR and CDR2 SFDVKD. The germline V and J ends were trimmed by 3 bases and 5 bases, with 13 bases remaining between them. The CDR3 sequence is CATSDAASGNEQYF. CDR3 coding DNA: TGTGCCACCAGTGATGCCGCCTCAGGGAACGAGCAGTACTTC.

This chain connects TRBV9 to TRBJ2-7; D unresolved. CDR1 is SGDLS, CDR2 YYNGEE, per germline. The CDR3 consists of 14 residues. Trimming pared 4 bases from V and 3 bases from J, leaving 14 bases between. The CDR3 coding sequence is TGTGCCAGCAGCTCCAGCCCCTCGGGCTACGAGCAGTACTTC. Translated: CASSSSPSGYEQYF.

Concerning this clonotype itself: One end of the junction varies from germline; a read error may be responsible. This chain links TRBV29-1 with TRBJ1-1; D is undetermined. Germline lookup yields CDR1 SQVTM and CDR2 ANQGSEA. CDR3 length: 9 residues. This chain's CDR3 is CSVWEIMRF. CDR3 nucleotide sequence: TGCAGCGTTTGGGAGATAATGCGCTTT.

This clonotype was observed at least ten times. An end of the junction does not agree with germline; a read error may underlie this. V and J are TRBV6-6 and TRBJ2-5; no clear D. Germline lookup yields CDR1 MNHNY and CDR2 SVGAGI (reference sequence). This CDR3 is built from 14 residues. CDR3 coding DNA: TGTGCCAGCAGTCACTCTCAAGTCCAAGAGACCCAGTACTTC. Protein product: CASSHSQVQETQYF.

This clonotype was seen at least ten times. The V gene is TRBV6-5, the J gene TRBJ1-1; the match to TRBD1 covers 12 bases. The CDR3 is 14 amino acids. Germline trimming cut 6 bases from V and 3 bases from J; bases unmatched to any gene: 2. Germline CDR1 MNHEY, CDR2 SVGAGI. CDR3 loop: CASRGTGGHTEAFF. The CDR3 DNA is TGTGCCAGCAGGGGGACAGGGGGCCACACTGAAGCTTTCTTT.

V gene TRBV29-1 combines with J gene TRBJ2-5, with TRBD1 identical over 7 bases. Germline CDR1 and CDR2: SQVTM and ANQGSEA. The CDR3 has 16 residues. Germline trimming cut 4 bases from V and 4 bases from J; bases unmatched to any gene: 15. This CDR3 is CSVAGAGRGRRETQYF. The CDR3 nucleotides read TGCAGCGTTGCGGGTGCCGGCAGGGGGAGACGAGAGACCCAGTACTTC.

This clonotype was detected many times. This chain uses TRBV5-1 with TRBJ2-7; 11 bases match TRBD1. Germline V CDR1 and CDR2: SGHRS, YFSETQ. Losses at the gene ends were 0 bases for V and 5 bases for J; bases not matched to a gene: 4. This CDR3 spans 15 amino acids. CDR3 coding DNA: TGCGCCAGCAGCTTGGGAGGACAGGGGGCTCACGAGCAGTACTTC. It yields the protein CASSLGGQGAHEQYF.

Remarks on this clonotype: A much larger clonotype is one base distant, so this may be a read error. V and J are TRBV10-3 and TRBJ1-2; a weak D match, TRBD1 (5 bases). CDR1 ENHRY and CDR2 SYGVKD come from the germline V gene. The CDR3 extends over 14 amino acids. DNA for the CDR3: TGTGCCAGCAGTGGCTCCTATTACTCAGGGGGCTACACCTTC. It yields the protein CASSGSYYSGGYTF.

Notes on this clonotype: An end of the junction does not agree with germline; a read error may underlie this. The chain combines TRBV29-1 with TRBJ1-2; TRBD1 might be the D (5 bases). This CDR3 comprises 13 residues. Germline V CDR1 and CDR2: SQVTM, ANQGSEA. Here the CDR3 DNA reads TGTGCCTGGGCAATAGCCGGGACGGTTGGCTACACCTTC. The encoded protein is CAWAIAGTVGYTF.

This chain links TRBV7-9 with TRBJ2-2, with D perhaps given as TRBD1 or TRBD2 (5 bases each). Trimming pared 0 bases from V and 4 bases from J, leaving 9 bases between. This CDR3 spans 15 amino acids. Per the germline V gene, CDR1 is SEHNR and CDR2 is FQNEAQ (reference sequence). In nucleotides, the CDR3 is TGTGCCAGCAGCTTAGCGGGGGACCTCACCGGGGAGCTGTTTTTT. This gives the protein CASSLAGDLTGELFF.

This clonotype was recorded a few times. The chain joins TRBV10-3 to TRBJ2-7; tentatively, D is TRBD2 (5 bases). Trimming shortened V by 11 bases and J by 5 bases, and 16 bases separated the two germline ends. The germline V gene has CDR1 ENHRY and CDR2 SYGVKD. The CDR3 runs 12 residues. The CDR3 loop is CAAGRGIDEQYF. CDR3 DNA sequence: TGTGCCGCCGGACGGGGTATCGACGAGCAGTACTTC.

On this clonotype itself: At one boundary the junction diverges from the germline segment, which might be a read error. V usage is TRBV10-3 and J usage is TRBJ2-5; 7 positions agree with TRBD1. The V gene's germline CDR1 is ENHRY and CDR2 SYGVKD. The CDR3 has 8 amino acids. The CDR3 nucleotides are TGTGCCATCAGAGGACAGGACTTC. Protein: CAIRGQDF.

At least ten counts were recorded for this clonotype. The V gene is TRBV28, the J gene TRBJ2-5; no definite D call. V lost 6 bases and J 0 bases, leaving 17 bases between the germline ends. Germline CDR1 is MDHEN and CDR2 is SYDVKM. The CDR3 has 16 residues. Here the CDR3 reads CASRSPLTADQETQYF. CDR3 coding DNA: TGTGCCAGCAGGTCCCCCCTCACGGCGGACCAAGAGACCCAGTACTTC.

This sequence joins TRBV2 and TRBJ1-5; 10 bases agree with TRBD1. With V trimmed by 7 bases and J by 4 bases, 7 bases remained unmatched. The CDR3 is 15 residues long. Germline-derived CDR1 and CDR2 are SNHLY and FYNNEI. The CDR3 nucleotides read TGTGCCAGCATCCGGACAGGGGGGTATAATCAGCCCCAGCATTTT. Amino acids: CASIRTGGYNQPQHF.

In its sample, this clonotype was seen many times. The genes are TRBV14 and TRBJ1-2; TRBD1 is a possible D gene (5 bases). Trimming stripped 3 bases from V and 6 bases from J, with 17 bases between. From germline, CDR1 is SGHDN and CDR2 FVKESK. The CDR3 contains 15 residues. The CDR3 DNA reads TGTGCCAGCAGCCACGAGGCAGCTGGGGGGGATGGCTACACCTTC. Translation gives CASSHEAAGGDGYTF.

J is TRBJ1-6 and V is TRBV10-1; no firm D call. V gave up 1 base and J gave up 5 bases, with 15 bases separating them. This CDR3 region has 17 residues. Germline CDR1 and CDR2: WNHNN and SYGVQD (reference sequence). The CDR3, as DNA: TGCGCCAGCAGTGAGTGGGGAACTGCAAAGGATAATTCACCCCTCCACTTT. This translates into CASSEWGTAKDNSPLHF.

The V gene is TRBV2, the J gene TRBJ2-2; 10 nucleotides line up with TRBD1. Germline loops: CDR1 SNHLY, CDR2 FYNNEI. The CDR3 consists of 16 residues. V was pared by 7 bases and J by 6 bases, with 11 bases of the junction left unmatched. The CDR3 reads CASNVPGQGSSGELFF. The CDR3 DNA reads as TGTGCCAGCAACGTCCCGGGACAGGGGTCCTCCGGGGAGCTGTTTTTT.

Only one count was recorded for this clonotype. This chain joins TRBV9 and TRBJ1-6; D is uncertain. The CDR3 totals 18 residues. Trimming removed 4 bases at V and 3 bases at J, with 20 bases between. The germline V gene has CDR1 SGDLS and CDR2 YYNGEE. CDR3 in amino acids: CASSQEEGPGYYNSPLHF. In nucleotides, the CDR3 is TGTGCCAGCAGCCAAGAGGAAGGGCCGGGGTACTATAATTCACCCCTCCACTTT.

This clonotype came up many times. The chain combines TRBV12-3 or TRBV12-4 with TRBJ1-4; D gene unclear. V gave up 7 bases and J gave up 5 bases, with 8 bases separating them. The CDR3 runs 12 residues. The CDR3 region is CASTGRNEKLFF. The DNA for the CDR3 is TGTGCCAGCACTGGACGGAATGAAAAACTGTTTTTT.

J is TRBJ2-7 and V is TRBV5-8; D might be TRBD1 or TRBD2, each matching 5 bases. V dropped 5 bases and J dropped 5 bases, with 23 bases sitting between them. The CDR3 runs to 16 residues. Germline V gene data show CDR1 as SGHTS and CDR2 as YDEGEE. CDR3 in DNA: TGTGCCAGCAGTCGGGACCGATTAAAGAAGCTCGACGAGCAGTACTTC. This codes for CASSRDRLKKLDEQYF.

This clonotype was counted ten times or more. V is TRBV5-1 and J is TRBJ1-5; the D is unclear. The V and J ends lost 2 bases and 3 bases respectively, with 12 bases between them. In germline, CDR1 is SGHRS, CDR2 YFSETQ. The CDR3 runs 15 residues. The CDR3 DNA reads as TGCGCCAGCAGCTTCAGGCGGTTCCACAATCAGCCCCAGCATTTT. Its translation: CASSFRRFHNQPQHF.

This clonotype has ten or more counts. The chain links TRBV10-3 to TRBJ2-2; TRBD1 aligns across 7 bases. V lost 10 bases to trimming and J lost 4 bases; unmatched junction nucleotides: 12. The CDR3 covers 15 residues. In germline, CDR1 is ENHRY, CDR2 SYGVKD. This CDR3 reads CASQGTGAGTGELFF. CDR3 DNA: TGTGCCAGCCAGGGAACAGGGGCAGGCACCGGGGAGCTGTTTTTT.

This clonotype appeared many times. The rearrangement joins TRBV19 to TRBJ2-5; possibly TRBD2 for D (5 bases). CDR1 and CDR2 (germline): LNHDA, SQIVND (reference sequence). V was trimmed by 3 bases and J by 5 bases, leaving 16 bases between them. This CDR3 contains 15 residues. The CDR3 coding sequence is TGTGCCAGTAGTATCCCCCAGACGGGGATCGAGACCCAGTACTTC. Its protein product is CASSIPQTGIETQYF.

V gene TRBV6-6 combines with J gene TRBJ1-5, with a possible D match to TRBD1 (6 bases). The CDR3 consists of 18 residues. The V gene's germline CDR1 is MNHNY and CDR2 SVGAGI (reference sequence). V lost 0 bases and J 6 bases, leaving 21 bases between the germline ends. The CDR3 DNA is TGTGCCAGCAGTTACTCGAACCGGGACTACAGGGCTGGTCAGCCCCAGCATTTT. Its translation: CASSYSNRDYRAGQPQHF.

A single count supports this clonotype. V and J are TRBV10-3 and TRBJ2-7; D not certain. The CDR3 extends over 10 amino acids. Trimming took off 10 bases at V and 2 bases at J, with 6 bases between the two ends. In germline, CDR1 is ENHRY, CDR2 SYGVKD. In nucleotides, the CDR3 is TGTGCCACAACCCCCTACGAGCAGTACTTC. Its protein product is CATTPYEQYF.

The rearrangement uses TRBV12-3 or TRBV12-4 and TRBJ1-1, with 9 nucleotides matching TRBD1. Unmatched junction bases numbered 15, after V lost 7 bases and J lost 6 bases. CDR3 length equals 16 residues. CDR3 sequence reads: CASTPPNRGLTAEAFF. CDR3 nucleotide sequence: TGTGCCAGCACCCCCCCTAACAGGGGGCTGACGGCTGAAGCTTTCTTT.